This TCR beta chain was identified in a study of a mutant IDH1 vaccine in newly diagnosed glioma. Study-wide results and caveats: Top-clonotype changes in peripheral T cells seemed unrelated to pseudoprogression.

Time point indicated: week 35, safety follow-up. With topical imiquimod, each dose of the vaccine consisted of 300 ug of mutant IDH1 20-mer peptide. On this clone: Its target is not known.

Profiling relied on immunoSEQ multiplex PCR, and the TCRdb table lists in-frame clones only, not all of them. The sample lists tens of thousands of clones, around 78% seen once, with 12% in the top ten. CDR1 and CDR2 from the germline V gene are SGHTA and FQGNSA. The CDR3 contains 15 residues. V shed 2 bases and J shed 1 base, with 6 bases lying between them. This rearrangement joins TRBV7-2 to TRBJ2-6; D call uncertain. This TCR was sampled from a man in his forties with glioma. The material was PBMCs, obtained from a glioma patient whose treatment included an IDH1 peptide vaccine. CDR3: CASSLWNSGANVLTF. In nucleotides, the CDR3 is TGTGCCAGCAGCTTATGGAATTCTGGGGCCAACGTCCTGACTTTC.